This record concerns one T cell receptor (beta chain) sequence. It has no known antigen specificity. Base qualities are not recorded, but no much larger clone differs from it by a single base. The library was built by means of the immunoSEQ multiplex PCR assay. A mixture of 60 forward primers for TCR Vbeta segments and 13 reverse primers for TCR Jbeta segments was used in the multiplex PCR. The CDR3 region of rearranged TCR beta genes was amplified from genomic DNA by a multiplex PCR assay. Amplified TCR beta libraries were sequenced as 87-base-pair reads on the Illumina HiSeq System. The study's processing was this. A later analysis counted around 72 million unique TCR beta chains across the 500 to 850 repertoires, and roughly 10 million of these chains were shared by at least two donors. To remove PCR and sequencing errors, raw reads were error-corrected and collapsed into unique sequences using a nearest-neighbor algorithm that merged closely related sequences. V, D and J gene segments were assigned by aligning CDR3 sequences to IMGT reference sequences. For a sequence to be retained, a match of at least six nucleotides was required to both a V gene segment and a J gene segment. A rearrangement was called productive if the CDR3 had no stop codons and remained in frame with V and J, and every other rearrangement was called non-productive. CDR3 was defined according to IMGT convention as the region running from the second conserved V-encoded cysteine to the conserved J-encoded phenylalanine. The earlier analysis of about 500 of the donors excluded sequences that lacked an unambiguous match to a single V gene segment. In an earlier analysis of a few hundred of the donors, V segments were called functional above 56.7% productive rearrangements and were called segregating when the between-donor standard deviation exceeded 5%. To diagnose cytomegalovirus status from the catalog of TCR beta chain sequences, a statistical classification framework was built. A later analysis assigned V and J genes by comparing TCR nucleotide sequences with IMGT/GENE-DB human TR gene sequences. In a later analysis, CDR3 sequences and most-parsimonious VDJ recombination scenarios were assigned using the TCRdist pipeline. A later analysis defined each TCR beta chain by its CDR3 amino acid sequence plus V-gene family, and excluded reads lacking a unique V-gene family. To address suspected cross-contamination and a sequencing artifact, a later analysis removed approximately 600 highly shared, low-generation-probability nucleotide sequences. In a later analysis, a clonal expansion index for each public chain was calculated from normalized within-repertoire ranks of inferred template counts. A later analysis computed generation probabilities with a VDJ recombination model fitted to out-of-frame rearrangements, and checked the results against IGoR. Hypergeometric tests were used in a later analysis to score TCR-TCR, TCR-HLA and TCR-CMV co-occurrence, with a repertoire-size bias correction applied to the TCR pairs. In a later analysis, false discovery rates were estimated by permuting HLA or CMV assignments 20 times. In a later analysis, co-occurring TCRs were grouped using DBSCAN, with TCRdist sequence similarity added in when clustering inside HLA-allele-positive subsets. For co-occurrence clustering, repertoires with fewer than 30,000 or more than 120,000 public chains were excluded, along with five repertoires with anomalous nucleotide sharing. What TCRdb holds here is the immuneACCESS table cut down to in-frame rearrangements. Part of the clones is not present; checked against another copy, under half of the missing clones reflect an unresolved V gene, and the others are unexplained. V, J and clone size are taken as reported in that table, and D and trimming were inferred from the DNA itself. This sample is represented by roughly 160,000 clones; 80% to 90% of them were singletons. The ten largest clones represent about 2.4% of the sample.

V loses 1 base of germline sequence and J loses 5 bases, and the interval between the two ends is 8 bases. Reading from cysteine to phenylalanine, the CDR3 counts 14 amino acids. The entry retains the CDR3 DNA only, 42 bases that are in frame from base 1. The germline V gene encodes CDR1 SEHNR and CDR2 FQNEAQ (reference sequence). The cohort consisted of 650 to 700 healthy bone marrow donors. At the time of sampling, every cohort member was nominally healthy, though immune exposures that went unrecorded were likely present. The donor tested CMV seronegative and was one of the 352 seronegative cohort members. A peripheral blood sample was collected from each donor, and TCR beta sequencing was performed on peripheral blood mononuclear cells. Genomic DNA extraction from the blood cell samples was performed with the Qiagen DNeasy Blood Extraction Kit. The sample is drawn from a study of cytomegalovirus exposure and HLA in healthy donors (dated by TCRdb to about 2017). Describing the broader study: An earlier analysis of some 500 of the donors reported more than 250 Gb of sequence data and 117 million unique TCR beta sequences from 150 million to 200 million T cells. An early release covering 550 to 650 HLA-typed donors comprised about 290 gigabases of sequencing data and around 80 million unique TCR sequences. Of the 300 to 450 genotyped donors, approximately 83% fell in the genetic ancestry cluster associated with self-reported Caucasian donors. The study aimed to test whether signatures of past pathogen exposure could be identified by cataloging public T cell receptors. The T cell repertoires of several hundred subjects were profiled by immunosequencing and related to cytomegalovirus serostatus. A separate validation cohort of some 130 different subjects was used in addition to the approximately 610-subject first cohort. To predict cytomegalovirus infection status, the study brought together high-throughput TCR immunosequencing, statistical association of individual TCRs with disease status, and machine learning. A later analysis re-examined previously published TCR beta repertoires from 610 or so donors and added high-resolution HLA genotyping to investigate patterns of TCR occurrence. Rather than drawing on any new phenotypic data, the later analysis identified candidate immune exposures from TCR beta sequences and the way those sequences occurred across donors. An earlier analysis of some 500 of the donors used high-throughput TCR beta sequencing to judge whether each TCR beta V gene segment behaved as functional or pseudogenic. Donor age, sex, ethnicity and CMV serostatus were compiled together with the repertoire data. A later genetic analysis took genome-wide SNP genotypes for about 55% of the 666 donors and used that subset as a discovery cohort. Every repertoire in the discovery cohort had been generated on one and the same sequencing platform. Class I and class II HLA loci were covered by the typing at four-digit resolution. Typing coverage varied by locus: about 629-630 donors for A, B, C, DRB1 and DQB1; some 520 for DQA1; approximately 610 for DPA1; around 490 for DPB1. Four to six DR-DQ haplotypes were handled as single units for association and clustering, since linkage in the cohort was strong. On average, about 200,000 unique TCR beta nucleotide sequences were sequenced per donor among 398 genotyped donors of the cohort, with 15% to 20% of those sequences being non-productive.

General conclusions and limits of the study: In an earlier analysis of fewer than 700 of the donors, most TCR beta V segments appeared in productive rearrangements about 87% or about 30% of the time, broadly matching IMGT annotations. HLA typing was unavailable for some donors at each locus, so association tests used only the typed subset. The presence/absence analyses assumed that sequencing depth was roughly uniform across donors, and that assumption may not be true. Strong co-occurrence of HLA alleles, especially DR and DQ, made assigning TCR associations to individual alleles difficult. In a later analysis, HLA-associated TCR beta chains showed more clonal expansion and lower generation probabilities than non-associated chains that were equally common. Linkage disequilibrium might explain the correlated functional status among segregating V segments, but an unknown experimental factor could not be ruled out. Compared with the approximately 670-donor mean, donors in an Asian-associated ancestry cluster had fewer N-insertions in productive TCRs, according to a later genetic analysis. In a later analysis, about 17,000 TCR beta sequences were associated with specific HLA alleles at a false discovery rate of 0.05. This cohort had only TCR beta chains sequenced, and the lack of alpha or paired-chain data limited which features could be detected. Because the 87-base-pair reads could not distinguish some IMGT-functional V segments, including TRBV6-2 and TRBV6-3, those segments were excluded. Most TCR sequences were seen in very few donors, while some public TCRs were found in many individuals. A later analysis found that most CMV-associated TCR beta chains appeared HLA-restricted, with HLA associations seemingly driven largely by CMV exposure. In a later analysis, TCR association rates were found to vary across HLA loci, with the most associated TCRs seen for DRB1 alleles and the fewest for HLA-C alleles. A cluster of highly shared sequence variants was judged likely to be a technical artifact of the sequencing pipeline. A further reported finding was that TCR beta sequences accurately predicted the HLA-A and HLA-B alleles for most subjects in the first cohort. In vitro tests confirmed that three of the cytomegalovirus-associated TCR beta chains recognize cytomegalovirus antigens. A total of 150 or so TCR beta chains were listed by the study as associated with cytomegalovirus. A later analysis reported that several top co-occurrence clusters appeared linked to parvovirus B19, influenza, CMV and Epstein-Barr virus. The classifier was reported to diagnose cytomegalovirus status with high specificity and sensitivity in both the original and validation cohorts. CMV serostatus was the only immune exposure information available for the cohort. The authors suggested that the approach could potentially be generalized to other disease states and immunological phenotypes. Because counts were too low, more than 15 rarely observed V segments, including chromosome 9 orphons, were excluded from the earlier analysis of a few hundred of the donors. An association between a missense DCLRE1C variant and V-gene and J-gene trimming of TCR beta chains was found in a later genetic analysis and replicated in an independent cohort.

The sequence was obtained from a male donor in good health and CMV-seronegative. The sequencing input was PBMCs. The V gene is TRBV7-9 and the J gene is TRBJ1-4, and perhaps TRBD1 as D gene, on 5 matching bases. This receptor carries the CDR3 CASSLGAGNEKLFF. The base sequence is TGTGCCAGCAGCTTAGGGGCAGGGAATGAAAAACTGTTTTTT.